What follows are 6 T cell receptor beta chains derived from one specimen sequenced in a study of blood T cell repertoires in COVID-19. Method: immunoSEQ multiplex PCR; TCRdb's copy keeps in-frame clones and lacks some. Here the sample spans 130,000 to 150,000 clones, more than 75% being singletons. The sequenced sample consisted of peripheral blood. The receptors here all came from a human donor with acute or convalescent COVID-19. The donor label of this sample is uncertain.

The CDR3 reads CASSIVYREVSSYTF. The CDR3 region has the DNA TGTGCCAGTAGTATCGTGTACAGGGAAGTATCTAGCTACACCTTC. This rearrangement joins TRBV19 to TRBJ1-2; possible D gene TRBD1, 6 bases. This CDR3 is 15 amino acids long. The germline V gene has CDR1 LNHDA and CDR2 SQIVND (reference sequence). Trimming stripped 3 bases from V and 9 bases from J, with 20 bases between. Combining the CDR3 with reference TRBV19 and TRBJ1-2 gives the whole variable domain DGGITQSPKYLFRKEGQNVTLSCEQNLNHDAMYWYRQDPGQGLRLIYYSQIVNDFQKGDIAEGYSVSREKKESFPLTVTSAQKNPTAFYLCASSIVYREVSSYTFGSGTRLTVV.

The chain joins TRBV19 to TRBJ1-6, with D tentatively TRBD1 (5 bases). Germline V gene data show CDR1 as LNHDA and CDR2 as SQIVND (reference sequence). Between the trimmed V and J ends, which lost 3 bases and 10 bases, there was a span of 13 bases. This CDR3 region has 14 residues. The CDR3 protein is CASSMGGGGSPLHF. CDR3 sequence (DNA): TGTGCCAGTAGTATGGGCGGGGGAGGATCACCCCTCCACTTT.

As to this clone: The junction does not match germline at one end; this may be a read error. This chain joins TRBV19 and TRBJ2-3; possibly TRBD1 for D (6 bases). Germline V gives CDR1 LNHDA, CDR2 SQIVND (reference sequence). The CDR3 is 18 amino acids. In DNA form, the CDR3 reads TGTGCCAGTAGCATAGGACAGAAGCCTGGTTGGGGCACAGATACGCAGTATTTT. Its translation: CASSIGQKPGWGTDTQYF.

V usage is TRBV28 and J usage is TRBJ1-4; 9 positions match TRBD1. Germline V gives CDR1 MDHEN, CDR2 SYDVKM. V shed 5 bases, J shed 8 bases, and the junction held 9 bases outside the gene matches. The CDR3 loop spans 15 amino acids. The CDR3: CASSTGGEPREKLFF. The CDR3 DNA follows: TGTGCCAGCAGTACAGGGGGCGAACCACGAGAAAAACTGTTTTTT. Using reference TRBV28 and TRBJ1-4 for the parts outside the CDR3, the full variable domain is DVKVTQSSRYLVKRTGEKVFLECVQDMDHENMFWYRQDPGLGLRLIYFSYDVKMKEKGDIPEGYSVSREKKERFSLILESASTNQTSMYLCASSTGGEPREKLFFGSGTQLSVL.

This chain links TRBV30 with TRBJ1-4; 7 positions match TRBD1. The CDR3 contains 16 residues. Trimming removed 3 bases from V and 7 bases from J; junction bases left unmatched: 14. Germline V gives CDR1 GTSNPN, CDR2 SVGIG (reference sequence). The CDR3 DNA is TGTGCCTGGAGCTTAGGACAGGTCGAACAATTTGAAAAACTGTTTTTT. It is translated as CAWSLGQVEQFEKLFF.

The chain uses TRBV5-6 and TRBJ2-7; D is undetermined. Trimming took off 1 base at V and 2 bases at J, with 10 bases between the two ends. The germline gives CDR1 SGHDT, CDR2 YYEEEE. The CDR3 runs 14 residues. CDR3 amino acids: CASSLSKATYEQYV. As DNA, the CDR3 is TGTGCCAGCAGCTTGTCCAAAGCAACCTACGAGCAGTACGTC.